This is a list of T cell receptor beta chains from one sample in a study of patients and donors after allogeneic stem cell transplantation. TCRdb reprocessed the RT-PCR reads via MiXCR and lists one record per CDR3 protein. Of about a million distinct CDR3 sequences listed, 18% were seen once; the top ten hold 5.5% to 6.5%. The sequenced sample was blood, either unsorted or a sorted T cell fraction (not recorded which). Receptor source: a human donor who was either an allogeneic HSCT recipient or a stem cell or donor lymphocyte infusion donor (not recorded which). It is not recorded whose cells these are; they may come from a transplant donor. The CDR3 runs from the conserved cysteine through the conserved F or W. The D gene is left open where the match is weak. Size is omitted from some rows. Given values are once, few, many or a class for expanded clones.

j_gene,v_gene,d_gene,abundance,CDR3aa,CDR3nt
TRBJ2-1,TRBV4-1,TRBD2,-,CASSQEMSGRVSEQFF,TGCGCCAGCAGCCAAGAGATGAGCGGGAGGGTTAGTGAGCAGTTCTTC
TRBJ1-2,TRBV29-1,-,-,CSVEDSQRTAYTF,TGCAGCGTTGAAGATTCCCAGCGGACAGCCTACACCTTC
TRBJ1-2,TRBV27,-,-,CASSFSWDLDGYTF,TGTGCCAGCAGTTTTTCATGGGACTTAGATGGCTACACCTTC
TRBJ1-5,TRBV19,-,-,CASSKVFNQPQHF,TGTGCCAGTAGTAAGGTTTTCAATCAGCCCCAGCATTTT
TRBJ2-5,TRBV29-1,-,many,CSVEDPSSETQYF,TGCAGCGTTGAAGATCCGAGTAGTGAGACCCAGTACTTC
TRBJ1-5,TRBV20-1,-,few,CSLHGGQGNQPQHF,TGCAGTTTACACGGGGGGCAGGGGAATCAGCCCCAGCATTTT
TRBJ1-6,TRBV20-1,TRBD1,few,CSARDLGGGSPLHF,TGCAGTGCTAGAGATTTAGGGGGCGGTTCACCCCTCCACTTT
TRBJ1-5,TRBV12-3/TRBV12-4,-,-,CASSGEPPGNQPQHF,TGTGCCAGCAGTGGGGAGCCCCCGGGCAATCAGCCCCAGCATTTT
TRBJ2-3,TRBV20-1,-,few,CSATIPTPSPMDTQYF,TGCAGTGCTACTATCCCAACGCCCAGTCCCATGGATACGCAGTATTTT
TRBJ2-7,TRBV5-1,-,-,CASSLAGRETYEQYF,TGCGCCAGCAGCCTGGCGGGCAGAGAGACTTACGAGCAGTACTTC
TRBJ2-3,TRBV4-2,-,few,CASSQERTRGTDTQYF,TGTGCCAGCAGCCAAGAGAGAACCCGGGGGACAGATACGCAGTATTTT
TRBJ1-1,TRBV20-1,-,-,CSARDEVGNTEAFF,TGCAGTGCTAGAGATGAGGTCGGGAACACTGAAGCTTTCTTT
TRBJ1-1,TRBV5-1,TRBD1,few,CASSTGGQRSNTEAFF,TGCGCCAGCAGCACAGGGGGACAGCGTTCGAACACTGAAGCTTTCTTT
TRBJ2-3,TRBV20-1,-,-,CSAIGVIGFGADTQYF,TGCAGTGCTATCGGCGTAATAGGTTTTGGCGCAGATACGCAGTATTTT
TRBJ2-5,TRBV6-6,-,-,CASTGLGETQYF,TGTGCCAGCACTGGGCTTGGAGAGACCCAGTACTTC
TRBJ2-5,TRBV20-1,TRBD1,-,CSARETGGLETQYF,TGCAGTGCTAGAGAGACAGGGGGCTTAGAGACCCAGTACTTC
TRBJ2-7,TRBV25-1,TRBD2,few,CASSDAGGKREQYF,TGTGCCAGCAGTGATGCGGGAGGGAAGCGCGAGCAGTACTTC
TRBJ2-5,TRBV7-9,TRBD2,-,CASSAPLAGTGETQYF,TGTGCCAGCAGCGCCCCACTAGCGGGGACGGGAGAGACCCAGTACTTC
TRBJ1-1,TRBV10-3,-,few,CAISRQTNTEAFF,TGTGCCATCAGCCGACAGACGAACACTGAAGCTTTCTTT
TRBJ2-2,TRBV29-1,TRBD1,-,CSGETGVNTGELFF,TGCAGCGGGGAGACAGGGGTGAACACCGGGGAGCTGTTTTTT
TRBJ2-5,TRBV20-1,-,few,CSARGGGVGGGKTQYF,TGCAGTGCTAGAGGCGGGGGTGTGGGGGGCGGAAAGACCCAGTACTTC
TRBJ2-1,TRBV6-1,TRBD2,-,CASSARLAGYNEQFF,TGTGCCAGCAGTGCTCGACTAGCGGGTTACAATGAGCAGTTCTTC
TRBJ1-1,TRBV20-1,-,-,CSARKVGAPRDEAFF,TGCAGTGCTAGGAAGGTCGGCGCCCCAAGAGATGAAGCTTTCTTT
TRBJ2-5,TRBV14,TRBD1,-,CASSPRDSQGTQYF,TGTGCCAGCAGCCCACGGGACAGTCAGGGGACCCAGTACTTC
TRBJ2-1,TRBV12-3/TRBV12-4,TRBD2,-,CASSRLFRTLAGPFSYNEQFF,TGTGCCAGCAGTCGGCTGTTCAGGACACTAGCGGGACCATTCTCCTACAATGAGCAGTTCTTC
TRBJ2-7,TRBV20-1,-,-,CSARIQGYEQYF,TGCAGTGCTAGAATACAGGGCTACGAGCAGTACTTC
TRBJ1-5,TRBV9,-,-,CASSRFEVGQPQHF,TGTGCCAGCAGCCGTTTTGAAGTGGGTCAGCCCCAGCATTTT
TRBJ1-1,TRBV6-6,-,many,CASSRGDTEAFF,TGTGCCAGCAGTCGGGGGGACACTGAAGCTTTCTTT
TRBJ1-2,TRBV3-1,-,few,CASSQDLTANYGYTF,TGTGCCAGCAGCCAAGATCTAACAGCTAACTATGGCTACACCTTC
TRBJ2-7,TRBV12-3/TRBV12-4,-,few,CASSLGGQPTYEQYF,TGTGCCAGCAGTTTAGGTGGGCAACCCACCTACGAGCAGTACTTC
TRBJ2-7,TRBV6-1,TRBD1,many,CASSELGQGVIYEQYF,TGTGCCAGCAGCGAACTGGGACAGGGGGTGATCTACGAGCAGTACTTC
TRBJ1-1,TRBV6-1,-,-,CASSSRTAFF,TGTGCCAGCAGTAGCAGGACCGCATTCTTT
TRBJ1-2,TRBV7-9,-,few,CASSLSMSTANYGYTF,TGTGCCAGCAGCTTATCTATGAGCACAGCTAACTATGGCTACACCTTC
TRBJ2-3,TRBV4-2,-,-,CASSQEWGGVRDTQYF,TGTGCCAGCAGCCAAGAGTGGGGCGGCGTCCGAGATACGCAGTATTTT
TRBJ1-6,TRBV12-3/TRBV12-4,-,few,CASSQRQRNSPLHF,TGTGCCAGCAGTCAGAGACAGAGGAATTCACCCCTCCACTTT
TRBJ1-2,TRBV5-1,TRBD1,few,CASSTSGTGGLYGYTF,TGCGCCAGCAGCACGTCCGGGACAGGGGGCCTCTATGGCTACACCTTC
TRBJ2-6,TRBV9,TRBD1,few,CASSAGQGVNRSVLTF,TGTGCCAGCAGCGCCGGACAGGGGGTTAATCGGTCCGTCCTGACTTTC
TRBJ2-5,TRBV5-1,-,few,CASSFLGDQETQYF,TGCGCCAGCAGCTTCTTGGGGGACCAAGAGACCCAGTACTTC
TRBJ1-1,TRBV7-9,-,-,CASSLPRVGGAEAFF,TGTGCCAGCAGCTTACCTAGGGTCGGCGGGGCTGAAGCTTTCTTT
TRBJ1-1,TRBV7-2,-,-,CASSYPVTGTEAFF,TGTGCCAGCAGCTACCCCGTCACTGGCACTGAAGCTTTCTTT
TRBJ2-2,TRBV24-1,-,few,CATSEPGHLAGELFF,TGTGCCACCAGTGAACCGGGACACCTCGCCGGGGAGCTGTTTTTT
TRBJ1-3,TRBV6-1,TRBD1,-,CASRRGQGGNTIYF,TGTGCCAGCAGAAGGGGACAGGGAGGGAACACCATATATTTT
TRBJ1-3,TRBV6-5,-,-,CASSYDPVSSGNTIYF,TGTGCCAGCAGTTATGATCCGGTATCCTCTGGAAACACCATATATTTT
TRBJ2-7,TRBV5-1,TRBD2,few,CASRREPMGIAGSSYEQYF,TGCGCCAGCAGGAGGGAGCCGATGGGGATAGCGGGAAGCTCCTACGAGCAGTACTTC
TRBJ2-7,TRBV3-1,-,-,CASSGGRGSEQYF,TGTGCCAGCAGCGGGGGCAGGGGTTCGGAGCAGTACTTC
TRBJ1-3,TRBV15,-,-,CATSRVAGAGNTIYF,TGTGCCACCAGCAGAGTGGCGGGGGCTGGAAACACCATATATTTT
TRBJ1-3,TRBV4-3,-,-,CASSHGTANTIYF,TGCGCCAGCAGCCATGGGACTGCAAACACCATATATTTT
TRBJ1-5,TRBV27,-,-,CASSFLHPGASNQPQHF,TGTGCCAGCAGTTTCTTACATCCAGGGGCGAGCAATCAGCCCCAGCATTTT
TRBJ2-7,TRBV20-1,-,few,CSARDSTFTYEQYF,TGCAGTGCTAGAGATTCGACTTTCACCTACGAGCAGTACTTC
TRBJ2-1,TRBV6-1,TRBD2,few,CASSPGTSGLNEQFF,TGTGCCAGCAGTCCCGGGACTAGCGGACTTAATGAGCAGTTCTTC
TRBJ2-5,TRBV12-3/TRBV12-4,TRBD2,few,CASTRITGGGQETQYF,TGTGCCAGCACCCGGATCACGGGCGGGGGACAAGAGACCCAGTACTTC
TRBJ2-3,TRBV5-1,-,few,CASSLVRRDTDTQYF,TGCGCCAGCAGCTTGGTCAGGAGAGACACAGATACGCAGTATTTT
TRBJ1-5,TRBV12-3/TRBV12-4,-,few,CASSSQNSNQPQHF,TGTGCCAGCAGTTCTCAGAATAGCAATCAGCCCCAGCATTTT
TRBJ2-7,TRBV4-1,-,-,CASSQEVPRENYEQYF,TGCGCCAGCAGCCAAGAGGTTCCCCGGGAGAATTACGAGCAGTACTTC
TRBJ1-1,TRBV5-1,-,-,CASSLDRALNTEAFF,TGCGCCAGCAGCTTGGACAGAGCTCTGAACACTGAAGCTTTCTTT